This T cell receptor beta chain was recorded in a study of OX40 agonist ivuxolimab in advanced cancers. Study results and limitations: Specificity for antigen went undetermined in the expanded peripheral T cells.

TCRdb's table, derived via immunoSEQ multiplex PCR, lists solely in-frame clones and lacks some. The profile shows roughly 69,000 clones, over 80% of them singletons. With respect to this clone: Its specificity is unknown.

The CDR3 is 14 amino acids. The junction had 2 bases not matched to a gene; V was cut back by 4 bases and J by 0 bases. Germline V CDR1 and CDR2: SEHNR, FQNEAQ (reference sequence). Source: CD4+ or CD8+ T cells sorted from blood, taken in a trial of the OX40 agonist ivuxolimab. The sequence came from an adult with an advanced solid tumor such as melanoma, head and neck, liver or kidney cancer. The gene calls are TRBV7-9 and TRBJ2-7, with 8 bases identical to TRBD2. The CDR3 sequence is CASSSAGVSYEQYF. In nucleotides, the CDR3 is TGTGCCAGCAGCTCAGCGGGGGTCTCCTACGAGCAGTACTTC.